A single sample is the source of the 20 T cell receptor beta chains below, sequenced in a study of T cells after yellow fever vaccination. Using its own MiXCR run on the 5' RACE reads, TCRdb lists one record per CDR3 protein. Among approximately 340,000 distinct CDR3 sequences listed, 8.7% were seen once. The material sequenced was PBMCs, taken on the day of the first yellow fever vaccination. These receptor sequences come from a man aged 18 to 29 who received the YFV17D yellow fever vaccine.

This clonotype has only a few counts. The J gene is TRBJ2-3, the V gene TRBV5-6, with 7 bases identical to TRBD2. Trimming at V came to 2 bases and at J to 1 base, leaving 4 bases not matched to a gene. The CDR3 loop spans 15 amino acids. Germline V lookup: CDR1 SGHDT, CDR2 YYEEEE. The DNA for the CDR3 is TGTGCCAGCAGCTTCACGCTAGCGGGCACAGATACGCAGTATTTT. This encodes CASSFTLAGTDTQYF. Full variable domain (missing parts from reference TRBV5-6 and TRBJ2-3): DAGVTQSPTHLIKTRGQQVTLRCSPKSGHDTVSWYQQALGQGPQFIFQYYEEEERQRGNFPDRFSGHQFPNYSSELNVNALLLGDSALYLCASSFTLAGTDTQYFGPGTRLTVL.

This chain joins TRBV12-3 or TRBV12-4 and TRBJ2-1; 8 bases map to TRBD2. Trimming removed 6 bases from V and 5 bases from J; junction bases left unmatched: 9. There are 15 residues in the CDR3. CDR3: CASSWGSGGDNEQFF. CDR3 DNA sequence: TGTGCCAGCAGCTGGGGGAGCGGGGGTGACAATGAGCAGTTCTTC.

This clonotype was recorded at least ten times. The V gene is TRBV5-1, the J gene TRBJ2-2; unclear D gene. The CDR3 is 12 amino acids. Trimming stripped 5 bases from V and 4 bases from J, with 6 bases between. Germline V lookup: CDR1 SGHRS, CDR2 YFSETQ. The CDR3 DNA is TGCGCCAGCAGTGGTTTCACCGGGGAGCTGTTTTTT. It yields the protein CASSGFTGELFF.

The table lists this clonotype with a few counts. The V and J genes are TRBV27 and TRBJ2-3; a possible D gene is TRBD2 (5 bases). The CDR3 length is 14 residues. The germline CDR1 and CDR2 sequences are MNHEY and SMNVEV (reference sequence). V lost 2 bases to trimming and J lost 5 bases, with 11 bases between them. The CDR3 nucleotides are TGTGCCAGCAGTTTAAAGGGAGTCAGAGATACGCAGTATTTT. Translating it yields CASSLKGVRDTQYF.

CDR3 residues: CASSPSGSYNSPLHF. In nucleotides, the CDR3 is TGTGCCAGCTCACCCTCCGGGTCCTATAATTCACCCCTCCACTTT. V gene TRBV18 combines with J gene TRBJ1-6; D remains ambiguous. CDR1 is KGHSH and CDR2 is LQKENI in the germline V gene. V was cut by 3 bases and J by 1 base, with 7 bases left in between. The CDR3 spans 15 residues.

This clonotype was recorded a few times. The chain has TRBV6-6 and TRBJ2-7; 11 nucleotides agree with TRBD1. V dropped 11 bases and J dropped 3; count of bases not matched to a gene: 6. Germline CDR1 is MNHNY and CDR2 is SVGAGI (reference sequence). This CDR3 region has 13 residues. The CDR3 loop reads CAGGGTGGYEQYF. The CDR3, as DNA: TGTGCCGGAGGCGGGACAGGGGGCTACGAGCAGTACTTC.

To note about this clonotype: At one of its ends the junction is not consistent with the germline gene, which may arise from a read error. The rearrangement uses TRBV7-9 and TRBJ2-1; no clear D. This CDR3 has 9 residues. CDR1 SEHNR and CDR2 FQNEAQ come from the germline V gene (reference sequence). CDR3 coding DNA: TGTGCCAGCAATAGCCTTATGGTCTTC. It is translated as CASNSLMVF.

This clonotype was seen a handful of times. This chain uses TRBV12-3 or TRBV12-4 with TRBJ2-3; no reliable D call. V was cut by 7 bases and J by 2 bases, with 10 bases left in between. The CDR3 runs 13 residues. CDR3 nucleotides: TGTGCCAGCAACCTTAGACACACAGATACGCAGTATTTT. Translated: CASNLRHTDTQYF.

This clonotype appeared many times. The chain links TRBV21-1 to TRBJ2-7; no DNA check was done on the table's D call, TRBD1. TRBV21-1 is a pseudogene. This CDR3 is 19 amino acids long. The CDR3 DNA reads TGTGCCAGCAGCAAAAGGGGGGCGCTTAGGGGCGAGCCGTCCTACGAGCAGTACGTC. This codes for CASSKRGALRGEPSYEQYV.

The chain uses TRBV20-1 and TRBJ2-2; TRBD2 matches 8 bases. Germline assignment: CDR1 DFQATT and CDR2 SNEGSKA (reference sequence). The CDR3 is 13 residues long. The J segment lost 4 bases and the V segment lost 5 bases, leaving 3 bases of the junction unmatched. The CDR3 nucleotides are TGCAGTGCTCGGACTAGCCCCACCGGGGAGCTGTTTTTT. This encodes CSARTSPTGELFF.

This clonotype was counted many times. The chain uses TRBV27 and TRBJ2-1; TRBD2 matches 9 bases. CDR3 length: 15 residues. Germline V gene sequence: CDR1 MNHEY, CDR2 SMNVEV (reference sequence). With V trimmed by 2 bases and J by 9 bases, 8 bases remained unmatched. The CDR3 bases are TGTGCCAGCAGTTTAGGCGGGGGGGCCACTGGTGAGCAGTTCTTC. This translates into CASSLGGGATGEQFF.

The chain combines TRBV18 with TRBJ2-1, with D perhaps assigned TRBD1 or TRBD2 (6 bases each). This CDR3 has 15 amino acids. The V and J ends lost 0 bases and 5 bases respectively, with 11 bases between them. CDR1 and CDR2 (germline): KGHSH, LQKENI. The CDR3 DNA is TGTGCCAGCTCACCACCGGGCGGGGACAACAATGAGCAGTTCTTC. Amino acid sequence: CASSPPGGDNNEQFF.

This chain connects TRBV5-4 to TRBJ1-5, with 7 bases fitting TRBD1. This CDR3 comprises 13 residues. V dropped 0 bases and J dropped 6; count of bases not matched to a gene: 0. Germline lookup yields CDR1 SGHNT and CDR2 YYREEE (reference sequence). The DNA of the CDR3 is TGTGCCAGCAGCTTGGAGGGGGCTCAGCCCCAGCATTTT. It specifies CASSLEGAQPQHF. Drawing the rest from reference TRBV5-4 and TRBJ1-5, the complete variable domain is ETGVTQSPTHLIKTRGQQVTLRCSSQSGHNTVSWYQQALGQGPQFIFQYYREEENGRGNFPPRFSGLQFPNYSSELNVNALELDDSALYLCASSLEGAQPQHFGDGTRLSIL.

This clonotype was observed many times. The chain joins TRBV12-3 or TRBV12-4 to TRBJ1-2, with 9 bases fitting TRBD1. J lost 3 bases, V lost 5 bases, and 4 bases had no gene match. There are 14 residues in the CDR3. The CDR3 nucleotides read TGTGCCAGCAGTAGACGACAGGGGGACTATGGCTACACCTTC. This encodes CASSRRQGDYGYTF.

This clonotype has at least ten counts. The chain is built from TRBV20-1 and TRBJ1-1; maybe TRBD1 (5 bases). Trimming took 5 bases from V and 1 from J, leaving 14 bases between them. The CDR3 consists of 14 residues. CDR1 DFQATT and CDR2 SNEGSKA come from the germline V gene (reference sequence). The CDR3 sequence: CSAGGGNSNTEAFF. The DNA of the CDR3 is TGCAGTGCTGGGGGAGGCAACTCGAACACTGAAGCTTTCTTT.

The chain links TRBV28 to TRBJ2-5; D uncertain. This CDR3 contains 13 residues. Germline CDR1 reads MDHEN; CDR2 reads SYDVKM. V dropped 2 bases and J dropped 4 bases, with 8 bases sitting between them. DNA for the CDR3: TGTGCCAGCAGTTTACGCGCCCTAGAGACCCAGTACTTC. Its translation is CASSLRALETQYF.

This clonotype has at least ten counts. The V call is TRBV5-1, the J call TRBJ2-5; no firm D call. In germline, CDR1 is SGHRS, CDR2 YFSETQ. This CDR3 has 13 residues. Trimming took 2 bases from V and 4 from J, leaving 9 bases between them. This chain's CDR3 is CASSLGRGETQYF. The CDR3, as DNA: TGCGCCAGCAGCTTAGGGCGAGGAGAGACCCAGTACTTC.

CDR3 DNA: TGTGCCAGCAGTCTCCCAGATGGGACCGCAAGCGGCTACACCTTC. Protein product: CASSLPDGTASGYTF. The chain employs TRBV12-3 or TRBV12-4 and TRBJ1-2; tentatively, D is TRBD1 (5 bases). The CDR3 has 15 residues. V gave up 5 bases and J gave up 8 bases, with 21 bases separating them.

The sample holds a few counts of this clonotype. This rearrangement joins TRBV7-2 to TRBJ1-2; maybe TRBD1 (6 bases). The CDR3 is 13 residues long. From germline, CDR1 is SGHTA and CDR2 FQGNSA. Trimming left V 6 bases short and J 5 bases short, with 13 bases between. The CDR3: CASSTGPSYGYTF. CDR3 coding DNA: TGTGCCAGCAGTACAGGGCCCAGTTATGGCTACACCTTC.

In this sample, this clonotype turned up many times. The chain carries TRBV4-1 and TRBJ2-1; D is perhaps TRBD2 (6 bases). The CDR3 sequence is 14 residues long. Germline V gives CDR1 MGHRA, CDR2 YSYEKL. V dropped 4 bases and J dropped 6 bases, with 13 bases sitting between them. The CDR3 sequence: CASSPGLLGNEQFF. The CDR3 nucleotides are TGCGCCAGCAGCCCGGGACTCCTGGGCAATGAGCAGTTCTTC.